What follows is one TCR beta chain and its context. This entry belongs to a study of technical replicates of blood from a handful of donors. The protocol was immunoSEQ multiplex PCR, while the TCRdb copy is restricted to in-frame clones and leaves out a portion. The table has approximately 73,000 clones, around 90% seen once; the top ten hold 0.3% to 0.45%. V was trimmed by 2 bases and J by 5 bases, leaving 13 bases between them. The CDR3 has 15 residues. The V gene's germline CDR1 is MDHEN and CDR2 SYDVKM. Specimen: T cells isolated from PBMCs. The chain has TRBV28 and TRBJ1-5; D is perhaps TRBD1 (5 bases). The receptor's source is a human donor in good health. The CDR3 region is CASSLGGEQHQPQHF. CDR3 sequence (DNA): TGTGCCAGCAGTTTAGGAGGGGAGCAACATCAGCCCCAGCATTTT.